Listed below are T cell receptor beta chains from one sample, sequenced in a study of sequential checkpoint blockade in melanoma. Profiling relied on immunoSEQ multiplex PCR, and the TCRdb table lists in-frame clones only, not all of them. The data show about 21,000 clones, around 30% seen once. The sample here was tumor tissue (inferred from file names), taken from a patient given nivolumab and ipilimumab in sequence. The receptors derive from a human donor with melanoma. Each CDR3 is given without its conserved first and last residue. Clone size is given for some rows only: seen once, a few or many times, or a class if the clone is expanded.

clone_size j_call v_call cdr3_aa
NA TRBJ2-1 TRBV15 ATSRDRAGLSNEQF
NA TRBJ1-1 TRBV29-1 SVRGGNTEAF
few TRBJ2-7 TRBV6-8 ASSPRTSSYEQY
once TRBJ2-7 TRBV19 ASSIGGSGEQY
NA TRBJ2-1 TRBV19 ASSPTGGIYNEQF
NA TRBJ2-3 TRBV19 ASSIVGTRGTDTQY
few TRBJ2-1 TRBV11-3 ASSPRDRVDEQF
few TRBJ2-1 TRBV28 ASSFGLLGEQF
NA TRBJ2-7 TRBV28 ASSFGGGDGSYEQY
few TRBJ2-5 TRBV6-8 ASSYAFAGMYQETQY
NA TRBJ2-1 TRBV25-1 ASSEGGGSYNEQF
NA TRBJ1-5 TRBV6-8 ASSPAGLAQH
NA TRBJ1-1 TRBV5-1 ASRPTGTPNTEAF
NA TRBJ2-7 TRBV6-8 ASTAPTSYEQY
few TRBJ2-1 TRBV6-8 ASSGARGGTNEQF
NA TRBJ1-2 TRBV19 ASRQGLDGYT
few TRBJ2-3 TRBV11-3 ASSLRGLAVSDTQY
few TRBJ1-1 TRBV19 ASIGWQMNTEAF
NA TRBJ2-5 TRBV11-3 ASGPMGQLWETQY
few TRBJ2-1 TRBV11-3 ASSLDPNSGMHEQF
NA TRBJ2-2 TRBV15 ATSSPTGGRTGELF
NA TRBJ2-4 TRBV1 ASSQERGGLAKNIQY